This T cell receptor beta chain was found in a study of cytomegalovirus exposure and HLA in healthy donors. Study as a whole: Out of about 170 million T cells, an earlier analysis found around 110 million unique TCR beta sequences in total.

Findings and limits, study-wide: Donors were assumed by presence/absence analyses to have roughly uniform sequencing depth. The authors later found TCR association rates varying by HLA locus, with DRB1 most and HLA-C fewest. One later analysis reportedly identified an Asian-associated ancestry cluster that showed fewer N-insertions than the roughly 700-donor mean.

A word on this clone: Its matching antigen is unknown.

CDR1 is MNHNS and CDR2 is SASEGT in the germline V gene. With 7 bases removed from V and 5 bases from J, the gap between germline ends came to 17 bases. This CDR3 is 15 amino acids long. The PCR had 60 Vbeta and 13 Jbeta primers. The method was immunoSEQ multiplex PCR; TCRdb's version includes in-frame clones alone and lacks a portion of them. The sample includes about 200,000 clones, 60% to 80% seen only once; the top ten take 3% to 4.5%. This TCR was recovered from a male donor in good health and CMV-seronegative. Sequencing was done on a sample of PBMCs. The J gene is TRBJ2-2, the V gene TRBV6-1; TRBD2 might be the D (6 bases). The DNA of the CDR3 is TGTGCCAGCATTTCGACGGCGGGGACTACCGGGGAGCTGTTTTTT. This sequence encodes CASISTAGTTGELFF.